The clone carrying this T cell receptor (beta chain) was seen a few times. The sample comes from a study of human T cells and chemical hapten exposure. Study context: Researchers reported sensitizing a roughly 2 cm by roughly 2 cm upper inner arm skin site with 2% DPC. Diphenylcyclopropenone was administered weekly to the scalp of patients throughout the approximately 25-week study.

During construction of the library, unique molecular identifiers were attached to individual cDNA molecules for quantitative, reproducible TCR counting. One entry per CDR3 protein results from TCRdb running MiXCR on the RACE reads. The sample gives over 95,000 distinct CDR3 sequences, 9.5% to 15% of which show up once; 2% to 2.5% is in the top ten. This sample's time point: patch test 1, 2 weeks after DPC sensitization. The treatment was: therapeutic diphenylcyclopropenone sensitization with weekly scalp DPC. The study enrolled 18 to 70-year-old alopecia patients suitable for DPC. Sequencing used whole blood, obtained in connection with sensitization to the hapten diphenylcyclopropenone (DPC). This clonotype was sampled from a woman in her thirties or forties with alopecia areata. Some clones in this sample may be carry-over from other donors' samples.

CDR3 loop: CASSYPTTGDSTIMNTEAFF. As DNA, the CDR3 is TGTGCCAGCAGTTACCCTACGACAGGGGACAGCACCATAATGAACACTGAAGCTTTCTTT. The V call is TRBV6-8, the J call TRBJ1-1; 8 bases fit TRBD1. The junction had 17 bases not matched to a gene; V was cut back by 2 bases and J by 0 bases. The CDR3 has 20 amino acids. Germline V CDR1 and CDR2: MNHGY, SAAAGT.